These 19 T cell receptor beta chains originate from one sample sequenced in a study of T cells in Graves' hyperthyroidism and ophthalmopathy. The CDR3 regions of TCR beta were amplified from RNA transcripts. HTBI primers were used for first-round RT-PCR of the TCR CDR3. TCRdb itself ran the multiplex PCR reads through MiXCR, one entry per CDR3 protein. The table records some 600,000 distinct CDR3 sequences, 11% to 15% of them present only once. The sample taken for sequencing was blood. The receptors were sampled from a woman aged 25 to 39 with Graves' hyperthyroidism that later progressed to Graves' ophthalmopathy.

A remark on this clonotype: A much larger clone sits a single nucleotide away, making a read error possible. The CDR3 coding sequence is TGTGCCAGCAGTTCACAGCGGACCGGAAACACCATATATTTT. Amino acids: CASSSQRTGNTIYF. The chain carries TRBV12-3 or TRBV12-4 and TRBJ1-3; D remains ambiguous. The CDR3 runs 14 residues. Trimming cost V 4 bases and J 4 bases, with 11 bases left between them.

This clonotype was seen more than once but under ten times. V gene TRBV12-3 or TRBV12-4 combines with J gene TRBJ2-2; TRBD2 aligns across 8 bases. The CDR3 has 15 amino acids. V gave up 3 bases and J gave up 6 bases; unmatched junction bases: 6. The CDR3 region is CASSLAGGRPGELFF. CDR3 in DNA: TGTGCCAGCAGTTTGGCTGGCGGGAGGCCCGGGGAGCTGTTTTTT.

The V gene is TRBV7-2, the J gene TRBJ2-1; D is perhaps TRBD1 or TRBD2 (5 bases each). Germline CDR1 is SGHTA and CDR2 is FQGNSA. The CDR3 runs 16 residues. V dropped 0 bases and J dropped 10 bases, with 19 bases sitting between them. CDR3 sequence reads: CASSLARDAAYREQFF. DNA of the CDR3: TGTGCCAGCAGCTTAGCCCGGGACGCGGCGTACAGGGAGCAGTTCTTC.

The table lists this clonotype with a few counts. The CDR3 reads CASLILDGYNEQFF. The CDR3, as DNA: TGTGCCAGCCTCATTCTGGACGGTTACAATGAGCAGTTCTTC. The V gene is TRBV6-1, the J gene TRBJ2-1; D not certain. The CDR3 consists of 14 residues. Trimming shortened V by 8 bases and J by 4 bases, and 15 bases separated the two germline ends. The V gene's germline CDR1 is MNHNS and CDR2 SASEGT.

The rearrangement uses TRBV30 and TRBJ1-2, with a weak D call TRBD1 (5 bases). CDR1 is GTSNPN and CDR2 is SVGIG in the germline V gene (reference sequence). V gave up 1 base and J gave up 2 bases, with 17 bases separating them. This CDR3 contains 16 residues. Written as DNA, the CDR3 is TGTGCCTGGAGTGCACCGGGACGAGGAGCGAACTATGGCTACACCTTC. Translating it yields CAWSAPGRGANYGYTF.

J is TRBJ1-1 and V is TRBV19, with D unclear. The CDR3 totals 12 residues. The V gene's germline CDR1 is LNHDA and CDR2 SQIVND (reference sequence). V was pared by 11 bases and J by 4 bases, with 14 bases between. CDR3 in DNA: TGTGCCTCCGCCGTTGACCGCACTGAAGCTTTCTTT. It specifies CASAVDRTEAFF.

This clonotype was detected many times. V and J are TRBV6-1 and TRBJ1-1; D possibly corresponds to TRBD1 (5 bases). The V end was cut by 7 bases, the J end by 4 bases, with 13 bases between. The V gene's germline CDR1 is MNHNS and CDR2 SASEGT. CDR3 length: 13 amino acids. The CDR3 DNA reads as TGTGCCAGCATTTCAGGGTTTGGCACTGAAGCTTTCTTT. Its protein is CASISGFGTEAFF.

The chain uses TRBV2 and TRBJ2-2; 8 nucleotides agree with TRBD1. Germline CDR1 and CDR2: SNHLY and FYNNEI. CDR3 length equals 16 residues. Trimming at V came to 10 bases and at J to 4 bases, leaving 14 bases not matched to a gene. CDR3 coding DNA: TGTGCCATAGGGCCGAAAATGACAGGGGCCACCGGGGAGCTGTTTTTT. This sequence encodes CAIGPKMTGATGELFF.

To note about this clonotype: A read error may explain this, as a much larger clone is one base away. This chain uses TRBV24-1 with TRBJ1-5; a weak D match, TRBD1 (5 bases). V dropped 3 bases and J dropped 2 bases, with 13 bases sitting between them. The CDR3 length is 16 residues. Germline CDR1 reads KGHDR; CDR2 reads SFDVKD. CDR3 bases: TGTGCCACCAGTGATAATGGGCAGGGTGGCAATCAGCCCCAGCATTTT. Translating it yields CATSDNGQGGNQPQHF.

This clonotype was observed many times. The chain employs TRBV12-3 or TRBV12-4 and TRBJ2-1; D might be TRBD2 (5 bases). CDR3 length: 11 amino acids. The V gene lost 5 bases and the J gene lost 9 bases, with 8 bases spanning the gap. CDR3 coding DNA: TGTGCCAGCAGTCTAGGACTTGAGCAGTTCTTC. This codes for CASSLGLEQFF.

This clonotype was detected ten times or more. The rearrangement links TRBV29-1 to TRBJ1-5; D is unclear. The length of the CDR3 is 14 residues. The germline V gene encodes CDR1 SQVTM and CDR2 ANQGSEA. Deletions cut 8 bases from V and 0 bases from J, with 14 bases between. CDR3 region: CSCQDPSSNQPQHF. The CDR3 DNA follows: TGCAGCTGCCAAGACCCCAGTAGCAATCAGCCCCAGCATTTT.

Ten or more counts support this clonotype. The gene calls are TRBV12-3 or TRBV12-4 and TRBJ1-5; no firm D call. V was trimmed by 5 bases and J by 5 bases, leaving 7 bases between them. The CDR3 is 12 residues long. The CDR3 protein is CASSRGYQPQHF. As DNA, the CDR3 is TGTGCCAGCAGTCGGGGTTATCAGCCCCAGCATTTT.

This clonotype was observed many times. In nucleotides, the CDR3 is TGTGCTAGTGGTTTAAGGGGGGCCACTGAAGCTTTCTTT. Translation: CASGLRGATEAFF. The genes are TRBV12-5 and TRBJ1-1, with a weak D call TRBD1 (6 bases). Between the trimmed V and J ends, which lost 3 bases and 4 bases, there was a span of 9 bases. Germline V gene lookup returns CDR1 LGHNT and CDR2 FRNRAP. The CDR3 consists of 13 residues.

This clonotype has a count of ten or more. The J gene is TRBJ1-2, the V gene TRBV30, with D tentatively TRBD1 (5 bases). The CDR3 has 12 amino acids. The V end was cut by 6 bases, the J end by 11 bases, with 19 bases between. Germline V gives CDR1 GTSNPN, CDR2 SVGIG (reference sequence). Here the CDR3 DNA reads TGTGCCTGCACCCCGGGTACGGGGGGGTACACCTTC. Protein sequence: CACTPGTGGYTF.

This clonotype was seen at least ten times. The chain links TRBV27 to TRBJ1-5, with D uncertain. Germline V CDR1 and CDR2: MNHEY, SMNVEV (reference sequence). Trimming shortened V by 2 bases and J by 6 bases, and 11 bases separated the two germline ends. CDR3 length: 14 amino acids. The CDR3 DNA is TGTGCCAGCAGTTTAAGCGGGGAGGTTCAGCCCCAGCATTTT. Protein: CASSLSGEVQPQHF.

The sample holds many counts of this clonotype. The chain joins TRBV27 to TRBJ2-2, with TRBD1 identical over 8 bases. J gave up 6 bases and V 7 bases, and 10 bases lay outside the gene matches. Germline V lookup: CDR1 MNHEY, CDR2 SMNVEV (reference sequence). CDR3 length: 15 residues. CDR3 nucleotide sequence: TGTGCCAGCACCGCGGACAGGGTCGATCCCGGGGAGCTGTTTTTT. Protein product: CASTADRVDPGELFF.

This clonotype occurred many times. The genes are TRBV7-9 and TRBJ1-2; 7 positions agree with TRBD1. The CDR3 consists of 15 residues. With 9 bases clipped from V and 6 bases from J, the junction kept 16 bases outside the gene matches. Germline V CDR1 and CDR2: SEHNR, FQNEAQ (reference sequence). The DNA of the CDR3 is TGTGCCAGTCATGAGTACGGGACAGCGGCGGATGGCTACACCTTC. It specifies CASHEYGTAADGYTF.

This clonotype has more than one count but fewer than ten. The chain recombines TRBV6-2 or TRBV6-3 with TRBJ1-3; D unresolved. Trimming pared 8 bases from V and 0 bases from J, leaving 8 bases between. Germline CDR1 is MNHEY and CDR2 is SVGEGT. The CDR3 has 13 residues. The CDR3 here is CASQVASGNTIYF. The CDR3 bases are TGTGCCAGCCAAGTAGCCTCTGGAAACACCATATATTTT.

This clonotype appeared many times. The chain has TRBV11-2 and TRBJ2-1, with 12 bases that match TRBD2. CDR1 SGHAT and CDR2 FQNNGV come from the germline V gene. The V segment lost 5 bases and the J segment 9 bases; nucleotides outside the gene matches: 8. The CDR3 loop spans 15 amino acids. The CDR3 here is CASSPRLAGDPEQFF. The CDR3 DNA sequence: TGTGCCAGCAGCCCAAGACTAGCGGGAGACCCTGAGCAGTTCTTC.